This T cell receptor (beta chain) was recorded in a study of response to subunit inactivated influenza vaccine. General study results and limits: Each seasonal influenza vaccination recruits few new T cells, the authors suggested.

One entry per CDR3 protein, called by TCRdb with MiXCR from the RT-PCR reads. Of about 780,000 distinct CDR3 sequences detected, under 20% appear once; the ten largest clones hold approximately 11%. For this clonotype: Its antigen is unidentified.

Sequenced material: PBMCs from blood, taken approximately 5 days after vaccination. This sequence was found in a man between 45 and 60 years old who received an inactivated influenza vaccine.

CDR3 DNA sequence: TGCGCCAGCAGTCCGGGACTAGCCGCCAAAAACATTCAGTACTTC. Translation gives CASSPGLAAKNIQYF. The J gene is TRBJ2-4, the V gene TRBV10-1; TRBD2 matches 9 bases. Trimming took 5 bases from V and 1 from J; bases not matched to a gene: 3. The CDR3 is 15 residues long. Germline V gene lookup returns CDR1 WNHNN and CDR2 SYGVQD (reference sequence).